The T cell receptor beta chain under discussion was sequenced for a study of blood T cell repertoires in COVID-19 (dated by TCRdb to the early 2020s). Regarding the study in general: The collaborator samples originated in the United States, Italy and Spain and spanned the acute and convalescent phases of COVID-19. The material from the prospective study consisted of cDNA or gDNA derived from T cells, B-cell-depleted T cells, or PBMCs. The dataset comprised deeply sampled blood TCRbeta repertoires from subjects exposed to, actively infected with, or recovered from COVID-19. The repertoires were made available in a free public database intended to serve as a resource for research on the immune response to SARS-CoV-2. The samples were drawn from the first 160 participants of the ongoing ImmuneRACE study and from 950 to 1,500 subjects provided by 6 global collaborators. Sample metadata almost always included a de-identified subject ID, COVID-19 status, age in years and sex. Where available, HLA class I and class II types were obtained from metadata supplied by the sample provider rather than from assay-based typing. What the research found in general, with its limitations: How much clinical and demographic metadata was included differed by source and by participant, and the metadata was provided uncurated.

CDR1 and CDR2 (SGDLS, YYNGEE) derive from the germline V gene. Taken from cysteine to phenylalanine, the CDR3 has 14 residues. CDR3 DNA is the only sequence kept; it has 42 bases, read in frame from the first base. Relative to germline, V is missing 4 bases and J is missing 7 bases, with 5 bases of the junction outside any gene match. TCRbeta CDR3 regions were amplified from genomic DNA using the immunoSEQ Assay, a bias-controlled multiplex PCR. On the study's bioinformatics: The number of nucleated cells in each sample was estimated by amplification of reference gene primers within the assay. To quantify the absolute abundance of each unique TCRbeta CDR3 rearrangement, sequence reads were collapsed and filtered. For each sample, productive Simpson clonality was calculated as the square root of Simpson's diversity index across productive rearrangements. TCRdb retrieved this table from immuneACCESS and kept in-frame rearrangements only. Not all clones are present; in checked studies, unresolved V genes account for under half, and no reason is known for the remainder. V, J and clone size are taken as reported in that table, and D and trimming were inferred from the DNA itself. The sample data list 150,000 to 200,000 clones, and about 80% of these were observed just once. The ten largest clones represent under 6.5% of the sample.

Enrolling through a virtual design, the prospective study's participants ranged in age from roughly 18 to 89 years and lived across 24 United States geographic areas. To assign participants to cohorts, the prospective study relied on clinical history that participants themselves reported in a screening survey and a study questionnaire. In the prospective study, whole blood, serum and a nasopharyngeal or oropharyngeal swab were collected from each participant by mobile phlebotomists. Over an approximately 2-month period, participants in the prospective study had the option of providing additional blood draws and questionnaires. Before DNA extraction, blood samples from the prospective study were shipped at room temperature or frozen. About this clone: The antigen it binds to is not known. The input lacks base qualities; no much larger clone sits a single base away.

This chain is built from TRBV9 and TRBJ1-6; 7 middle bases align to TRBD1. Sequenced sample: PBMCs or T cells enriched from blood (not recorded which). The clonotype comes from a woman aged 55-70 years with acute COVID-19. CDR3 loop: CASSTGTVNSPLHF. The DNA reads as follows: TGTGCCAGCAGCACCGGGACAGTGAATTCACCCCTCCACTTT.